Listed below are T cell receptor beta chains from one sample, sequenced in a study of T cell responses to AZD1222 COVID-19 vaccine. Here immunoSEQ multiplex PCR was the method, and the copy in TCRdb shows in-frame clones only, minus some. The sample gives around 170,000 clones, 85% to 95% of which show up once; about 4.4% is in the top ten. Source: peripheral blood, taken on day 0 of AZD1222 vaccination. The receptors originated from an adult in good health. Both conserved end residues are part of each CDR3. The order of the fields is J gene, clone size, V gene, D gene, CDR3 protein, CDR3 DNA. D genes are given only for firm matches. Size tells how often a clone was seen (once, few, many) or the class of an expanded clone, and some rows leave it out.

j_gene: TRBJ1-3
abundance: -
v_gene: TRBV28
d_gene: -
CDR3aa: CASSPPGNSGNTIYF
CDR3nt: TGTGCCAGCAGTCCCCCCGGCAACTCTGGAAACACCATATATTTT

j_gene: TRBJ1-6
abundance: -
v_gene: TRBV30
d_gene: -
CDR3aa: CAWTSDKWGSPLHF
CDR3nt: TGTGCCTGGACCTCGGATAAGTGGGGCTCACCCCTCCACTTT

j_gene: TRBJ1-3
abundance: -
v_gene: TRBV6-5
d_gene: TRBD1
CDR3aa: CASSLNRGSGNTIYF
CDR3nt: TGTGCCAGCAGCCTGAACAGGGGCTCTGGAAACACCATATATTTT

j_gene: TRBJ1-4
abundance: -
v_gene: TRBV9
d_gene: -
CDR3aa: CASNKAGEGRTLFF
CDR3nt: TGTGCCAGCAACAAAGCCGGGGAGGGACGAACACTGTTTTTT

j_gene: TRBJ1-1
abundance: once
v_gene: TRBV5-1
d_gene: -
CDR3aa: CASSPSWAQGLNTEAFF
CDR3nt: TGCGCCAGCAGCCCCTCGTGGGCCCAGGGACTGAACACTGAAGCTTTCTTT

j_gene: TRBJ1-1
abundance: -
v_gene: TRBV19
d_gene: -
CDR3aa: CASSIPRGEAFF
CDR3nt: TGTGCCAGTAGTATTCCAAGGGGTGAAGCTTTCTTT

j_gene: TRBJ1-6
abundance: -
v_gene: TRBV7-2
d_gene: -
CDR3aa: CASTPLRGSDSPLHF
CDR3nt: TGTGCCAGCACCCCCCTCCGGGGGAGTGATTCACCCCTCCACTTT

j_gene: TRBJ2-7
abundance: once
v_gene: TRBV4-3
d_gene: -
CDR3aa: CASSQVGGGEQYF
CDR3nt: TGCGCCAGCAGCCAAGTAGGGGGTGGGGAGCAGTACTTC

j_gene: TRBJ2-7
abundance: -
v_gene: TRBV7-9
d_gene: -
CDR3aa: CASASGRVGYEQYF
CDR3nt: TGTGCCAGCGCCTCGGGCAGGGTAGGATACGAGCAGTACTTC

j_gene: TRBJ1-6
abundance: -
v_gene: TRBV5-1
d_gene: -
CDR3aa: CASSFFGASSYNSPLHF
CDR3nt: TGCGCCAGCAGCTTTTTTGGGGCGAGCTCCTATAATTCACCCCTCCACTTT

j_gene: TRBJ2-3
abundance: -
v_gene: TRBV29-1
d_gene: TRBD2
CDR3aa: CSVGGLAGGADTQYF
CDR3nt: TGCAGCGTTGGGGGACTAGCGGGAGGTGCAGATACGCAGTATTTT

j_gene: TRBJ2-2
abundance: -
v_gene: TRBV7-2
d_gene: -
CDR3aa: CASNTGGANTGELFF
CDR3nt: TGTGCCAGCAACACCGGAGGGGCGAACACCGGGGAGCTGTTTTTT

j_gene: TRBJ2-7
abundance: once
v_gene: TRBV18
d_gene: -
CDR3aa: CASSPLAAYYEQYF
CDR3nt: TGTGCCAGCTCACCATTGGCCGCCTACTACGAGCAGTACTTC

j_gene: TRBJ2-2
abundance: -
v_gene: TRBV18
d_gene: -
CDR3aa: CASSRPGHGWDGELFF
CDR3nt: TGTGCCAGCTCTCGTCCGGGACACGGGTGGGATGGGGAGCTGTTTTTT

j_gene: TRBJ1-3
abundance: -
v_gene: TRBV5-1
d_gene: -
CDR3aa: CASSLQSLSGNTIYF
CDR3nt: TGCGCCAGCAGCTTACAGTCGCTCTCTGGAAACACCATATATTTT

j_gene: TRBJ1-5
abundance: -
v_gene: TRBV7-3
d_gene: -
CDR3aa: CASSLGFNQPQHF
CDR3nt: TGTGCCAGCAGCTTGGGGTTCAATCAGCCCCAGCATTTT

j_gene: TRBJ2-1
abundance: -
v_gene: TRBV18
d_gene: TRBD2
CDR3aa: CASSLTSGRLWNEQFF
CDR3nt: TGTGCCAGCTCATTGACTAGCGGGAGACTGTGGAATGAGCAGTTCTTC

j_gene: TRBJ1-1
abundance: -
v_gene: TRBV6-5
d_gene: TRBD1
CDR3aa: CASSRQGVNTEAFF
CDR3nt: TGTGCCAGCAGCAGACAGGGGGTGAACACTGAAGCTTTCTTT

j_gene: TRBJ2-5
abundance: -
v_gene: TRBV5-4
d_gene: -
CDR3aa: CASSSFWAQETQYF
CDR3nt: TGTGCCAGCAGCTCCTTTTGGGCTCAAGAGACCCAGTACTTC

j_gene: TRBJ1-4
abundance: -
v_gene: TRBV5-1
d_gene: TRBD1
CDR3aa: CASSSGTGKEKLFF
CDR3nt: TGCGCCAGCAGCTCCGGGACAGGGAAAGAAAAACTGTTTTTT

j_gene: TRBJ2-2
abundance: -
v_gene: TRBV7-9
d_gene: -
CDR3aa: CASRRGGELFF
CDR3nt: TGTGCCAGCAGACGGGGCGGGGAGCTGTTTTTT

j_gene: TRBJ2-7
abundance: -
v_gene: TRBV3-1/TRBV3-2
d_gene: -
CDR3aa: CASSQVTVVSGLRPSYEQYF
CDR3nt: TGTGCCAGCAGCCAAGTGACTGTCGTGTCTGGCCTTAGGCCTTCCTACGAGCAGTACTTC

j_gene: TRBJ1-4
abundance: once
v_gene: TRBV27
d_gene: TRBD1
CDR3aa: CASSLYRDRGFEKLFF
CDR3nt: TGTGCCAGCAGTTTATATAGGGACAGGGGGTTTGAAAAACTGTTTTTT

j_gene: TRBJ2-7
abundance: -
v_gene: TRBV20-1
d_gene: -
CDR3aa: CSANSNREQYF
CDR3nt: TGCAGTGCTAACTCTAATCGCGAGCAGTACTTC

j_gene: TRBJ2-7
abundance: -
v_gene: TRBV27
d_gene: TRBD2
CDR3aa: CASTDLLTSGMAGSEQYF
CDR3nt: TGTGCCAGCACCGATCTCCTGACTAGCGGGATGGCAGGGAGCGAGCAGTACTTC

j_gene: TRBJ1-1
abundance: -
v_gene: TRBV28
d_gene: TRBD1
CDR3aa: CATTGQGKRNTEAFF
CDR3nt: TGTGCCACCACGGGACAGGGTAAGAGGAACACTGAAGCTTTCTTT

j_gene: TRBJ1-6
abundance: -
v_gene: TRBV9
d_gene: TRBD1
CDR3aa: CASSGGQGAGSPLHF
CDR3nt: TGTGCCAGCAGCGGTGGACAGGGCGCAGGTTCACCCCTCCACTTT

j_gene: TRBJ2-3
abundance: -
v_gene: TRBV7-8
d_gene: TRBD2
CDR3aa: CASSYSGRGDTQYF
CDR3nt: TGTGCCAGCAGCTATAGCGGGAGAGGGGATACGCAGTATTTT

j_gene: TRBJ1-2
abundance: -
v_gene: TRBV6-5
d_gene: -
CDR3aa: CASSYSQGIGYTF
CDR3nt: TGTGCCAGCAGTTACTCCCAGGGTATCGGCTACACCTTC

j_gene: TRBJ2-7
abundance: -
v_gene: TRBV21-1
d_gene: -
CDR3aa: CASSLRDRGLPYEQYF
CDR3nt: TGTGCCAGCAGCCTAAGGGACAGGGGACTGCCCTACGAGCAGTACTTC

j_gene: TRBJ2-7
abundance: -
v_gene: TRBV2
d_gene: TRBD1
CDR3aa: CASGTGVYEQYF
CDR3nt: TGTGCCAGCGGGACAGGGGTCTACGAGCAGTACTTC

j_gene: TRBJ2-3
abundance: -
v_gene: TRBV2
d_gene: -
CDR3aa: CASSSHGNTQYF
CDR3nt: TGTGCCAGCAGTAGTCACGGGAATACGCAGTATTTT

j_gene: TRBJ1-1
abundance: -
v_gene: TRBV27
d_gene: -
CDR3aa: CASSSLQGADTEAFF
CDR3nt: TGTGCCAGCAGCTCACTCCAGGGCGCTGACACTGAAGCTTTCTTT